Below are 30 T cell receptor beta chains sequenced from a single sample in a study of T cell repertoires in cytomegalovirus infection. TCRdb re-analysed the reads in MiXCR, keeping a single row per CDR3 protein. The data show 160,000 or so distinct CDR3 sequences, with about a quarter seen just once and approximately 11% held by the top ten. Sequencing was performed on PBMCs. The receptors shown here come from a human donor in good health (CMV status not recorded). Some clones in this sample may be carry-over from other donors' samples.

This clonotype was recorded many times. The gene calls are TRBV7-2 and TRBJ2-1; D is ambiguous. Germline CDR1 SGHTA, CDR2 FQGNSA. The CDR3 length is 15 residues. Deletions cut 5 bases from V and 4 bases from J, with 15 bases between. DNA for the CDR3: TGTGCCAGCAGCCTTCCTACCGGGCTTTACAATGAGCAGTTCTTC. Its translation is CASSLPTGLYNEQFF. Full variable domain (rest looked up from reference TRBV7-2 and TRBJ2-1): GAGVSQSPSNKVTEKGKDVELRCDPISGHTALYWYRQSLGQGLEFLIYFQGNSAPDKSGLPSDRFSAERTGGSVSTLTIQRTQQEDSAVYLCASSLPTGLYNEQFFGPGTRLTVL.

This rearrangement joins TRBV28 to TRBJ2-1; TRBD2 matches 11 bases. The V gene end was trimmed by 2 bases and the J gene end by 0 bases; junction bases not matched to a gene: 21. Germline CDR1 is MDHEN and CDR2 is SYDVKM. This CDR3 is built from 23 residues. The CDR3 spells CASSLPRVREGLAGGYSYNEQFF. CDR3 DNA: TGTGCCAGCAGTTTACCCCGTGTCCGAGAGGGGCTAGCGGGAGGTTACTCCTACAATGAGCAGTTCTTC.

Note on this clonotype: This sequence may be a read error, since a much larger clone differs from it by one base. The chain carries TRBV6-1 and TRBJ2-7; D is unclear. From germline, CDR1 is MNHNS and CDR2 SASEGT. CDR3 length: 13 amino acids. The CDR3 loop reads CASSPGGSYEHYF. The CDR3 bases are TGTGCCAGCAGCCCCGGTGGGTCCTACGAGCATTACTTC.

The table lists this clonotype with a few counts. The rearrangement links TRBV5-6 to TRBJ2-5; TRBD1 matches 7 bases. CDR1 is SGHDT and CDR2 is YYEEEE in the germline V gene. The CDR3 has 16 residues. J gave up 1 base and V 4 bases, and 10 bases lay outside the gene matches. DNA for the CDR3: TGTGCCAGCAGCGTGAATAAGGGGGCTCCCCAAGAGACCCAGTACTTC. This translates into CASSVNKGAPQETQYF.

This clonotype was seen a handful of times. The chain uses TRBV11-2 and TRBJ2-3; 7 nucleotides align to TRBD2. Germline V gene sequence: CDR1 SGHAT, CDR2 FQNNGV. CDR3 length: 15 amino acids. V shed 3 bases and J 1 base; nucleotides not matched to a gene: 4. The CDR3 nucleotides read TGTGCCAGCAGCTTCAGCCTAGCGGGCACAGATACGCAGTATTTT. This encodes CASSFSLAGTDTQYF.

This clonotype appeared many times. The rearrangement uses TRBV7-9 and TRBJ2-3, with 7 bases fitting TRBD2. CDR1 and CDR2 (germline): SEHNR, FQNEAQ (reference sequence). The CDR3 loop spans 16 amino acids. Losses at the gene ends were 8 bases for V and 0 bases for J; bases not matched to a gene: 11. CDR3 protein: CASAREEGSSTDTQYF. In DNA form, the CDR3 reads TGTGCCAGCGCACGGGAGGAGGGCTCTAGCACAGATACGCAGTATTTT.

The sample holds a few counts of this clonotype. No conserved phenylalanine or tryptophan is present at the end of the CDR3, so a read error is the likely explanation. V usage is TRBV10-3 and J usage is TRBJ1-1; D may be TRBD1 (5 bases). CDR3 length: 13 residues. Germline values: CDR1 ENHRY, CDR2 SYGVKD. Trimming cost V 3 bases and J 5 bases, with 10 bases left between them. Here the CDR3 reads CAISEGVWTEAFL. In DNA, the CDR3 is TGTGCCATCAGTGAAGGGGTTTGGACTGAAGCTTTCCTT.

Details on this clonotype: A clone one base away is much larger, so this may be a read error. This chain connects TRBV7-2 to TRBJ2-7, with D tentatively TRBD2 (6 bases). Germline values: CDR1 SGHTA, CDR2 FQGNSA. The CDR3 totals 15 residues. CDR3 bases: TGTGCCAGCAGCAAATGGGGCGGGGTCTCCTACGAGCATTACTTC. Its protein product is CASSKWGGVSYEHYF.

This chain uses TRBV28 with TRBJ2-6; TRBD2 agrees at 11 bases. From germline, CDR1 is MDHEN and CDR2 SYDVKM. J was trimmed by 4 bases and V by 8 bases; bases with no gene match: 4. CDR3 length: 15 amino acids. The CDR3 protein is CASLAGGAGANVLTF. The CDR3, as DNA: TGTGCCAGCTTAGCGGGAGGGGCCGGGGCCAACGTCCTGACTTTC.

This clonotype was recorded once. This may be a read error: a much more frequent sequence differs by one nucleotide. CDR3 nucleotide sequence: TGTGCCAGCAGCCGCGGGACAGGGGCCCTTGCAACTAATGAAAAACTGTTTTTT. Translating it yields CASSRGTGALATNEKLFF. J is TRBJ1-4 and V is TRBV7-4; 10 positions agree with TRBD1. Germline CDR1 reads SGHVT; CDR2 reads SQSDAQ. V trimming: 5 bases; J trimming: 0 bases; junction bases outside the gene matches: 9. This CDR3 has 18 residues.

The chain uses TRBV29-1 and TRBJ2-7; TRBD2 aligns across 8 bases. The ends lost 1 base at V and 7 bases at J; junction bases unmatched: 9. The CDR3 runs to 14 residues. Germline assignment: CDR1 SQVTM and CDR2 ANQGSEA. DNA of the CDR3: TGCAGCGTTGAAGTGGGCGGGGGGCCTTGGGAGCAGTACTTC. It yields the protein CSVEVGGGPWEQYF.

Ten or more counts support this clonotype. The rearrangement uses TRBV7-2 and TRBJ1-3, with D unclear. The germline V and J ends were trimmed by 2 bases and 7 bases, with 6 bases remaining between them. The CDR3 is 12 residues long. Germline values: CDR1 SGHTA, CDR2 FQGNSA. CDR3 DNA sequence: TGTGCCAGCAGCTTAACGAGGAACACCATATATTTT. Amino acids: CASSLTRNTIYF.

This chain joins TRBV29-1 and TRBJ1-4, with D possibly being TRBD1 (5 bases). Germline-derived CDR1 and CDR2 are SQVTM and ANQGSEA. V lost 4 bases, J lost 7 bases, and 13 bases lay in between. This CDR3 comprises 13 residues. The CDR3 spells CSVVGGNSEKLFF. The CDR3 DNA follows: TGCAGCGTTGTTGGGGGGAACTCTGAAAAACTGTTTTTT.

The rearrangement joins TRBV3-1 to TRBJ2-1; 8 bases fit TRBD2. The CDR3 extends over 15 amino acids. Germline V lookup: CDR1 LGHDT, CDR2 YNNKEL (reference sequence). After removal of 6 bases from V and 6 bases from J, the junction contained 10 bases not matched to a gene. The CDR3 DNA is TGTGCCAGCAGGTCTCTCGCGGGGGGTTTCAATGAGCAGTTCTTC. Protein sequence: CASRSLAGGFNEQFF.

Many counts were recorded for this clonotype. The V call is TRBV7-2, the J call TRBJ2-7; a weak D match, TRBD1 (6 bases). Per the germline V gene, CDR1 is SGHTA and CDR2 is FQGNSA. The CDR3 covers 12 residues. Trimming removed 6 bases at V and 6 bases at J, with 12 bases between. The CDR3 region is CASRQGFGEQYF. In nucleotides, the CDR3 is TGTGCCAGCAGACAGGGATTCGGCGAGCAGTACTTC.

This chain's CDR3 is CASYSLDRFNYGYTF. The CDR3 region has the DNA TGTGCCAGCTACTCTTTGGACAGGTTCAACTATGGCTACACCTTC. This chain joins TRBV27 and TRBJ1-2; 7 positions match TRBD1. The germline V gene encodes CDR1 MNHEY and CDR2 SMNVEV (reference sequence). Trimming cost V 8 bases and J 2 bases; bases outside gene matches: 11. The CDR3 extends over 15 amino acids.

This clonotype was seen repeatedly, ten times or more. At one end, the junction sequence differs from germline, possibly due to a read error. This chain connects TRBV7-7 to TRBJ2-1; TRBD1 matches at 8 bases. Germline V gene data show CDR1 as SSHAT and CDR2 as FNYEAQ (reference sequence). CDR3 length: 14 residues. As DNA, the CDR3 is TGTGCTAGCAGCTTAGACAGGGGAAGCAATGAGCAGTTCTTC. It yields the protein CASSLDRGSNEQFF.

This clonotype showed up many times. V and J are TRBV7-2 and TRBJ2-5; D gene unclear. Between the trimmed V and J ends, which lost 7 bases and 2 bases, there was a span of 11 bases. CDR3 length: 13 amino acids. Germline V gene data show CDR1 as SGHTA and CDR2 as FQGNSA. CDR3 region: CASTRTAQETQYF. CDR3 nucleotide sequence: TGTGCCAGCACCCGGACGGCACAAGAGACCCAGTACTTC.

The chain links TRBV20-1 to TRBJ1-1; D call uncertain. The CDR3 contains 15 residues. Deletions cut 0 bases from V and 1 base from J, with 12 bases between. The germline V gene has CDR1 DFQATT and CDR2 SNEGSKA (reference sequence). CDR3 bases: TGCAGTGCTAGAGATCCGGGAGGGCGGAACACTGAAGCTTTCTTT. Its translation is CSARDPGGRNTEAFF.

This clonotype has more than one count but fewer than ten. The rearrangement links TRBV12-3 or TRBV12-4 to TRBJ1-1; D is unresolved. V was pared by 8 bases and J by 2 bases, with 15 bases between. The CDR3 loop spans 14 amino acids. CDR3 protein: CASLGRGSNTEAFF. DNA of the CDR3: TGTGCCAGCTTAGGGCGGGGAAGCAACACTGAAGCTTTCTTT.

The chain uses TRBV5-1 and TRBJ2-1; no definite D call. The V end was cut by 6 bases, the J end by 1 base, with 14 bases between. The CDR3 length is 15 residues. Per the germline V gene, CDR1 is SGHRS and CDR2 is YFSETQ. This CDR3 is CASKTQVQSYNEQFF. In nucleotides, the CDR3 is TGCGCCAGCAAGACCCAGGTTCAGTCCTACAATGAGCAGTTCTTC.

This clonotype came up a few times. The genes are TRBV11-2 and TRBJ2-7, with TRBD2 matching 8 bases. The CDR3 contains 18 residues. Germline V gene lookup returns CDR1 SGHAT and CDR2 FQNNGV. V was clipped by 1 base and J by 2 bases; unmatched bases: 13. This CDR3 reads CASSLAGRAGASPYEQYF. CDR3 DNA sequence: TGTGCCAGCAGCTTAGCGGGTCGAGCGGGGGCCAGCCCCTACGAGCAGTACTTC.

This clonotype was recorded many times. The V gene is TRBV19, the J gene TRBJ2-1; 8 positions agree with TRBD2. The CDR3 loop spans 15 amino acids. The J segment lost 9 bases and the V segment lost 3 bases, leaving 10 bases of the junction unmatched. Germline V gene lookup returns CDR1 LNHDA and CDR2 SQIVND (reference sequence). CDR3 amino acids: CASSMTAGVPGEQFF. The CDR3 DNA follows: TGTGCCAGTAGTATGACAGCGGGAGTCCCCGGTGAGCAGTTCTTC.

This clonotype came up many times. The chain links TRBV7-2 to TRBJ1-1; D gene uncertain. The CDR3 runs to 16 residues. From germline, CDR1 is SGHTA and CDR2 FQGNSA. V was clipped by 1 base and J by 11 bases, with 23 bases between them. The CDR3 region is CASSLVVDANRIEAFF. The CDR3, as DNA: TGTGCCAGCAGCTTAGTGGTGGACGCCAATCGAATTGAGGCTTTCTTT.

To note about this clonotype: This may come from a read error, since a much larger clone is one base off. The CDR3 DNA reads TGTGCCGGGGGGCGGGGGTCGAGAGAGACCCAGTACTTC. It is translated as CAGGRGSRETQYF. This rearrangement joins TRBV7-2 to TRBJ2-5, with a possible D match to TRBD2 (7 bases). The CDR3 contains 13 residues. The germline CDR1 and CDR2 sequences are SGHTA and FQGNSA. V was pared by 11 bases and J by 4 bases, with 17 bases between.

This clonotype has a handful of counts. V and J are TRBV5-1 and TRBJ1-4; D possibly corresponds to TRBD1 (6 bases). The CDR3 runs to 15 residues. Trimming removed 0 bases from V and 6 bases from J, with 12 bases in between. Looked up from germline, CDR1 is SGHRS and CDR2 is YFSETQ. CDR3 loop: CASSLGSGADEKLFF. The CDR3 DNA reads TGCGCCAGCAGCTTGGGATCAGGGGCGGATGAAAAACTGTTTTTT.

The chain joins TRBV28 to TRBJ2-3, with 7 positions matching TRBD1. The germline gives CDR1 MDHEN, CDR2 SYDVKM. V was pared by 5 bases and J by 1 base, with 6 bases of the junction left unmatched. There are 15 residues in the CDR3. The CDR3 sequence is CASSQNRGGTDTQYF. In DNA, the CDR3 is TGTGCCAGCAGTCAGAACAGGGGTGGCACAGATACGCAGTATTTT.

The V gene is TRBV29-1, the J gene TRBJ1-2, with a weak D call TRBD1 (5 bases). Trimming cost V 0 bases and J 9 bases, with 20 bases left between them. The CDR3 has 15 residues. Germline V gene lookup returns CDR1 SQVTM and CDR2 ANQGSEA. This chain's CDR3 is CSVEDRGEPGPRYTF. In DNA, the CDR3 is TGCAGCGTTGAAGATCGGGGGGAGCCAGGGCCCCGCTACACCTTC.

The chain carries TRBV20-1 and TRBJ2-1; TRBD2 matches 15 bases. Per the germline V gene, CDR1 is DFQATT and CDR2 is SNEGSKA (reference sequence). V shed 5 bases and J 7 bases; nucleotides not matched to a gene: 6. The CDR3 is 15 residues long. The CDR3 nucleotides are TGCAGTGCTCCACCGGGACTAGCGGGAGGTAATGAGCAGTTCTTC. Translated: CSAPPGLAGGNEQFF.

This clonotype was recorded a few times. The chain couples TRBV7-4 to TRBJ2-1; the D is unclear. Germline V gene lookup returns CDR1 SGHVT and CDR2 SQSDAQ. The germline V and J ends were trimmed by 5 bases and 5 bases, with 7 bases remaining between them. This CDR3 comprises 12 residues. The CDR3 nucleotides read TGTGCCAGCAGCCTGGACCACAATGAGCAGTTCTTC. This encodes CASSLDHNEQFF.